A single sample gave rise to the 27 T cell receptor beta chains below, sequenced in a study of blood T cells in healthy people across ages. A second about 6 to 11 cycle PCR used barcoded and J-beta primers. Using its own MiXCR run on the 5' RACE reads, TCRdb lists one record per CDR3 protein. The sample includes fewer than 2 million distinct CDR3 sequences, 30% to 40% of them seen just once. The sequencing sample was made of blood. The receptors come from a human donor in good health.

V usage is TRBV20-1 and J usage is TRBJ2-3; D remains unclear. Germline V gene lookup returns CDR1 DFQATT and CDR2 SNEGSKA (reference sequence). The ends were cut back, 7 bases at V and 4 bases at J, with 15 bases in the middle. The CDR3 consists of 13 residues. The DNA of the CDR3 is TGCAGTGTCCCGGGCTTAGGCGCAGATACGCAGTATTTT. Translation: CSVPGLGADTQYF.

This clonotype was seen a few times. This chain connects TRBV11-1 to TRBJ1-2, with D perhaps matching TRBD1 (6 bases). The germline V gene encodes CDR1 SGHAT and CDR2 FQDESV (reference sequence). V lost 4 bases, J lost 4 bases, and 19 bases lay in between. This CDR3 region has 16 residues. In DNA, the CDR3 is TGTGCCAGCAGCTCCATACTGTCGGGACAAAGCTATGGCTACACCTTC. This sequence encodes CASSSILSGQSYGYTF.

There are a few counts of this clonotype. The rearrangement links TRBV7-8 to TRBJ1-2; D uncertain. The CDR3 is made up of 15 amino acids. The V end lost 1 base, the J end lost 4 bases, and 13 bases lay between the germline ends. Germline loops: CDR1 SGHVS, CDR2 FQNEAQ. The CDR3 DNA is TGTGCCAGCAGCTTAGTCTTGACTGCCGCCTATGGCTACACCTTC. Amino acid sequence: CASSLVLTAAYGYTF. Drawing the rest from reference TRBV7-8 and TRBJ1-2, the complete variable domain is GAGVSQSPRYKVAKRGQDVALRCDPISGHVSLFWYQQALGQGPEFLTYFQNEAQLDKSGLPSDRFFAERPEGSVSTLKIQRTQQEDSAVYLCASSLVLTAAYGYTFGSGTRLTVV.

The CDR3 nucleotides are TGTGCCAGCAGTGAAAGGCGGGAAGCCTACGAGCAGTACTTC. Amino acid sequence: CASSERREAYEQYF. The J gene is TRBJ2-7, the V gene TRBV2; a weak D match, TRBD2 (6 bases). Germline V CDR1 and CDR2: SNHLY, FYNNEI. Trimming removed 2 bases from V and 2 bases from J, with 10 bases in between. This CDR3 contains 14 residues.

This clonotype was counted a few times. This chain links TRBV5-6 with TRBJ2-5; D gene unclear. This CDR3 spans 13 amino acids. The germline gives CDR1 SGHDT, CDR2 YYEEEE. V lost 0 bases and J 7 bases, leaving 10 bases between the germline ends. The CDR3: CASSLVVVGTQYF. The DNA of the CDR3 is TGTGCCAGCAGCTTGGTGGTAGTCGGGACCCAGTACTTC.

The chain carries TRBV28 and TRBJ2-7, with D unresolved. The ends were cut back, 5 bases at V and 0 bases at J, with 11 bases in the middle. Germline V gene sequence: CDR1 MDHEN, CDR2 SYDVKM. CDR3 size: 14 residues. For the CDR3, the DNA is TGTGCCAGCAGTAATGCAGGTAGCTCCTACGAGCAGTACTTC. Amino acid sequence: CASSNAGSSYEQYF. Full variable domain (rest looked up from reference TRBV28 and TRBJ2-7): DVKVTQSSRYLVKRTGEKVFLECVQDMDHENMFWYRQDPGLGLRLIYFSYDVKMKEKGDIPEGYSVSREKKERFSLILESASTNQTSMYLCASSNAGSSYEQYFGPGTRLTVT.

This clonotype was seen a handful of times. This chain uses TRBV12-3 or TRBV12-4 with TRBJ2-3; 10 nucleotides match TRBD2. J gave up 2 bases and V 10 bases, and 6 bases lay outside the gene matches. The CDR3 is made up of 14 amino acids. CDR3: CANRLAGHTDTQYF. Here the CDR3 DNA reads TGTGCCAACAGACTAGCGGGCCACACAGATACGCAGTATTTT.

This clonotype was seen a few times. The chain has TRBV7-8 and TRBJ1-2, with D tentatively TRBD1 (5 bases). The CDR3 is 16 amino acids. The V and J ends lost 5 bases and 4 bases respectively, with 20 bases between them. In germline, CDR1 is SGHVS, CDR2 FQNEAQ. The CDR3 region has the DNA TGTGCCAGCAGCCTCCCCCGGGGCGGAGCGTCCTATGGCTACACCTTC. Translated, it gives CASSLPRGGASYGYTF. The whole variable domain, remainder taken from reference TRBV7-8 and TRBJ1-2, is GAGVSQSPRYKVAKRGQDVALRCDPISGHVSLFWYQQALGQGPEFLTYFQNEAQLDKSGLPSDRFFAERPEGSVSTLKIQRTQQEDSAVYLCASSLPRGGASYGYTFGSGTRLTVV.

V is TRBV7-9 and J is TRBJ2-7; 8 bases match TRBD1. The CDR3 contains 15 residues. Germline CDR1 reads SEHNR; CDR2 reads FQNEAQ (reference sequence). V dropped 5 bases and J dropped 1; count of bases not matched to a gene: 7. The CDR3 protein is CASSPGQALSYEQYF. The CDR3 coding sequence is TGTGCCAGCAGCCCGGGACAGGCCCTTTCCTACGAGCAGTACTTC.

V is TRBV5-5 and J is TRBJ2-2; possibly TRBD1 for D (5 bases). This CDR3 is 15 amino acids long. Germline CDR1 is SGHKS and CDR2 is YYEKEE (reference sequence). Trimming shortened V by 4 bases and J by 5 bases, and 15 bases separated the two germline ends. In DNA form, the CDR3 reads TGTGCCAGCAGCCCGGAATTTGACAGTACCGGGGAGCTGTTTTTT. Its protein product is CASSPEFDSTGELFF.

This sequence joins TRBV4-1 and TRBJ1-3, with D possibly TRBD1 on 6 matching bases. Germline values: CDR1 MGHRA, CDR2 YSYEKL. V was clipped by 1 base and J by 2 bases, with 21 bases between them. This CDR3 is 19 amino acids long. CDR3 amino acids: CASSQGIFGSGGTGNTIYF. The CDR3 DNA sequence: TGCGCCAGCAGCCAAGGAATTTTTGGTTCGGGGGGCACTGGAAACACCATATATTTT.

About this clonotype itself: The junction differs from germline at one of its ends, possibly a read error. The chain carries TRBV6-5 and TRBJ1-2; 7 nucleotides line up with TRBD1. The CDR3 extends over 14 amino acids. Looked up from germline, CDR1 is MNHEY and CDR2 is SVGAGI. DNA of the CDR3: TGTGCCAGCAGTCCGGGACAGATATACTATGGCTGCACCTTC. It specifies CASSPGQIYYGCTF.

The chain recombines TRBV28 with TRBJ1-5, with no clear D. The V gene lost 6 bases and the J gene lost 0 bases, with 12 bases spanning the gap. Per germline, CDR1 MDHEN and CDR2 SYDVKM. The CDR3 contains 15 residues. The CDR3 protein is CASSGAGNSNQPQHF. The CDR3 nucleotides are TGTGCCAGCAGCGGAGCGGGGAATAGCAATCAGCCCCAGCATTTT.

This clonotype came up a few times. This chain connects TRBV20-1 to TRBJ2-7; 7 bases fit TRBD2. This CDR3 spans 13 amino acids. The trim removed 4 bases at V and 6 bases at J, leaving 9 bases unmatched. CDR1 DFQATT and CDR2 SNEGSKA come from the germline V gene (reference sequence). The DNA of the CDR3 is TGCAGTGCTACGACCAGCGGGGACGTCGAGCAGTACTTC. It translates to CSATTSGDVEQYF.

This clonotype has just a few counts. The J gene is TRBJ1-2, the V gene TRBV5-1; TRBD1 aligns across 8 bases. This CDR3 is built from 15 residues. J was trimmed by 2 bases and V by 2 bases; bases with no gene match: 5. Germline CDR1 is SGHRS and CDR2 is YFSETQ. This CDR3 is CASSLFRTGNYGYTF. The CDR3 coding sequence is TGCGCCAGCAGCTTATTTCGGACAGGGAACTATGGCTACACCTTC.

The rearrangement joins TRBV9 to TRBJ2-1; a possible D gene is TRBD2 (6 bases). The V and J ends lost 4 bases and 8 bases respectively, with 16 bases between them. The CDR3 totals 14 residues. Germline V CDR1 and CDR2: SGDLS, YYNGEE. CDR3 nucleotides: TGTGCCAGCAGCACCCGGGACCCGGGGGATGAGCAGTTCTTC. Its translation is CASSTRDPGDEQFF.

This chain connects TRBV6-5 to TRBJ1-1; 8 bases agree with TRBD1. CDR3 size: 15 residues. V lost 4 bases, J lost 0 bases, and 4 bases stayed unmatched. Per the germline V gene, CDR1 is MNHEY and CDR2 is SVGAGI. The chain's CDR3 is CASSWGQAMNTEAFF. As DNA, the CDR3 is TGTGCCAGCAGTTGGGGACAGGCGATGAACACTGAAGCTTTCTTT.

The chain is built from TRBV2 and TRBJ1-2; a weak D match, TRBD1 (5 bases). V lost 3 bases, J lost 8 bases, and 13 bases lay in between. Looked up from germline, CDR1 is SNHLY and CDR2 is FYNNEI. This CDR3 has 13 amino acids. The DNA for the CDR3 is TGTGCCAGCAGTGAGATCAGGGCGGGCGGCTACACCTTC. Translation: CASSEIRAGGYTF.

The chain recombines TRBV12-3 or TRBV12-4 with TRBJ1-2; tentative D call: TRBD1 (5 bases). The CDR3 is 15 residues long. Trimming removed 0 bases at V and 8 bases at J, with 16 bases between. CDR3 sequence reads: CASSLALRGARGYTF. CDR3 coding DNA: TGTGCCAGCAGTTTAGCGCTGAGAGGGGCACGGGGCTACACCTTC.

This clonotype has only one observation. This chain joins TRBV7-8 and TRBJ2-7; TRBD2 might be the D (6 bases). This CDR3 region has 12 residues. V gave up 10 bases and J gave up 2 bases, with 12 bases separating them. Germline V gene lookup returns CDR1 SGHVS and CDR2 FQNEAQ. In DNA, the CDR3 is TGTGCCACGGGGGAATACCCCTACGAGCAGTACTTC. Amino acid sequence: CATGEYPYEQYF.

The sample holds many counts of this clonotype. V is TRBV7-2 and J is TRBJ2-7, with a weak D call TRBD2 (5 bases). Germline V gives CDR1 SGHTA, CDR2 FQGNSA. Trimming pared 0 bases from V and 2 bases from J, leaving 11 bases between. The CDR3 consists of 15 residues. CDR3 amino acids: CASSLARSGAYEQYF. The CDR3 region has the DNA TGTGCCAGCAGCTTAGCCAGATCCGGGGCCTACGAGCAGTACTTC. The full variable domain, its missing parts supplied by reference TRBV7-2 and TRBJ2-7, is GAGVSQSPSNKVTEKGKDVELRCDPISGHTALYWYRQSLGQGLEFLIYFQGNSAPDKSGLPSDRFSAERTGGSVSTLTIQRTQQEDSAVYLCASSLARSGAYEQYFGPGTRLTVT.

The table lists this clonotype with a few counts. This chain links TRBV7-9 with TRBJ2-2; possibly TRBD2 for D (5 bases). Germline V gene lookup returns CDR1 SEHNR and CDR2 FQNEAQ (reference sequence). Trimming pared 3 bases from V and 6 bases from J, leaving 8 bases between. This CDR3 spans 13 amino acids. The CDR3 DNA is TGTGCCAGCAGCTTGCAGGAGGCCGGGGAGCTGTTTTTT. Translating it yields CASSLQEAGELFF.

The sample holds a few counts of this clonotype. This chain uses TRBV7-2 with TRBJ2-5, with 9 nucleotides matching TRBD1. Germline values: CDR1 SGHTA, CDR2 FQGNSA. V lost 8 bases and J lost 4; bases outside the gene matches: 5. The CDR3 extends over 13 amino acids. The CDR3 here is CASGPGQGETQYF. The CDR3 nucleotides are TGTGCCAGCGGCCCGGGACAGGGAGAGACCCAGTACTTC. Full variable domain (rest looked up from reference TRBV7-2 and TRBJ2-5): GAGVSQSPSNKVTEKGKDVELRCDPISGHTALYWYRQSLGQGLEFLIYFQGNSAPDKSGLPSDRFSAERTGGSVSTLTIQRTQQEDSAVYLCASGPGQGETQYFGPGTRLLVL.

The chain joins TRBV21-1 to TRBJ2-7. TRBV21-1 is termed a pseudogene. The CDR3 runs to 15 residues. CDR3 loop: CASSKATRSTYEQYF. The CDR3 bases are TGTGCCAGCAGCAAAGCTACGCGCTCTACCTACGAGCAGTACTTC.

CDR3 sequence (DNA): TGTGCCAGCAGATTTAGCGGGGGGGCTGGAGATGAGCAGTTCTTC. Its protein is CASRFSGGAGDEQFF. The genes are TRBV28 and TRBJ2-1; 11 bases are shared with TRBD2. CDR1 and CDR2 from the germline V gene are MDHEN and SYDVKM. The ends lost 6 bases at V and 8 bases at J; junction bases unmatched: 9. CDR3 size: 15 residues.

This clonotype has more than one count but fewer than ten. The chain carries TRBV6-5 and TRBJ2-3, with 9 positions matching TRBD2. Trimming removed 6 bases from V and 5 bases from J; junction bases left unmatched: 9. Germline CDR1 reads MNHEY; CDR2 reads SVGAGI. CDR3 size: 15 residues. This CDR3 is CASRGGGGAGDTQYF. CDR3 bases: TGTGCCAGCAGAGGAGGCGGGGGGGCCGGAGATACGCAGTATTTT.

V usage is TRBV5-1 and J usage is TRBJ2-4; the D gene is possibly TRBD2 (6 bases). The assigned J gene may be wrong: the sequence end matches TRBJ2-7 better. CDR3 size: 18 residues. Germline V gene sequence: CDR1 SGHRS, CDR2 YFSETQ. The CDR3 DNA is TGCGCCAGCAGGGCGGACCCACGGGGGATCCTTATCGTCTACGAGCAGTACTTC. Translation gives CASRADPRGILIVYEQYF.